In this sample, the clone carrying this T cell receptor (beta chain) turned up once. The table came from immunoSEQ multiplex PCR; TCRdb's copy has only in-frame clones and leaves some out. The sample holds some 130,000 clones; just under 95% are singletons and the top ten take about 3.6%. The sample belongs to a study of control samples from healthy donors and cancer patients. Trimming pared 5 bases from V and 6 bases from J, leaving 13 bases between. CDR3 length: 13 amino acids. This clonotype was obtained from a man younger than 45 in good health. The sample consisted of blood. V and J are TRBV12-3 or TRBV12-4 and TRBJ2-5; D call uncertain. The CDR3 reads CASSGGYGKTQYF. Written as DNA, the CDR3 is TGTGCCAGCAGTGGTGGCTACGGAAAGACCCAGTACTTC.